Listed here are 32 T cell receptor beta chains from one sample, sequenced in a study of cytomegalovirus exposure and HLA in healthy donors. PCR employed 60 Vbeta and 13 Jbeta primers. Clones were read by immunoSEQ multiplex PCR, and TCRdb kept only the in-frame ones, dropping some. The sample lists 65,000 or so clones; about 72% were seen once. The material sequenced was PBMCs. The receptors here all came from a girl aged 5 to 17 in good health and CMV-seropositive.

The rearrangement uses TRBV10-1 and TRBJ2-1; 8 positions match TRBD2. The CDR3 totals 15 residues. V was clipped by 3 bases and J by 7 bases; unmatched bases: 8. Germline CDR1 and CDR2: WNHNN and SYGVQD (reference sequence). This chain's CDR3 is CASSEPSGSRNEQFF. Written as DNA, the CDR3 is TGCGCCAGCAGTGAACCCAGCGGGAGTCGGAATGAGCAGTTCTTC.

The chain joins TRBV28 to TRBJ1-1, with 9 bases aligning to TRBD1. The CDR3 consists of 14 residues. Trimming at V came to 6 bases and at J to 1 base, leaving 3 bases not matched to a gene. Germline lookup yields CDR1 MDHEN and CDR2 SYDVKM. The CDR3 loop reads CASRTGGRNTEAFF. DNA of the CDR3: TGTGCCAGCAGGACAGGGGGTCGGAACACTGAAGCTTTCTTT.

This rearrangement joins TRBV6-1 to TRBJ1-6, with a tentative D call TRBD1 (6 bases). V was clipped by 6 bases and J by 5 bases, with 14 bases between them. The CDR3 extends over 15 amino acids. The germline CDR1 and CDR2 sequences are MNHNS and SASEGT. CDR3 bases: TGTGCCAGCAGATATACAGGGTTGGATAATTCACCCCTCCACTTT. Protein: CASRYTGLDNSPLHF.

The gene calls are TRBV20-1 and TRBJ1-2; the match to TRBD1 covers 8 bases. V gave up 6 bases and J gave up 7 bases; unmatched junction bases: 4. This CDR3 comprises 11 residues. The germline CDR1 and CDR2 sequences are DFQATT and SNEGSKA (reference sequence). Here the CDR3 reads CSADDRGGYTF. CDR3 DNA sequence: TGCAGTGCAGATGACAGGGGTGGCTACACCTTC.

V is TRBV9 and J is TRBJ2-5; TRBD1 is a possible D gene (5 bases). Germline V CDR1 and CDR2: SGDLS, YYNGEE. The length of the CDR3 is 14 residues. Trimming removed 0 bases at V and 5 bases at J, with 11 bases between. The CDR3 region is CASSVEARVETQYF. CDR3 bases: TGTGCCAGCAGCGTAGAGGCCAGGGTGGAGACCCAGTACTTC.

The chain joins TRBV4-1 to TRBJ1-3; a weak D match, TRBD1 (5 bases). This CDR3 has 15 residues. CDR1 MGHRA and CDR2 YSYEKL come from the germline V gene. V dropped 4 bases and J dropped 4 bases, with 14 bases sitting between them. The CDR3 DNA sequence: TGCGCCAGCAGCCCAGGGATCTTGGGAGGAAACACCATATATTTT. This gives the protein CASSPGILGGNTIYF.

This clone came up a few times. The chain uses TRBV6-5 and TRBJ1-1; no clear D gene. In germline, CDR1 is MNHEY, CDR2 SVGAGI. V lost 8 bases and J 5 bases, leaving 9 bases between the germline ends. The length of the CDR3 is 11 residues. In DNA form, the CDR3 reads TGTGCCAGCTCAGCCGGGACTGAAGCTTTCTTT. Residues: CASSAGTEAFF.

The CDR3 DNA reads as TGCGCCAGCAGCCCACTGATCTCATGGCACGTGCCAGGGCTAGTGAGACCCTACGAGCAGTACTTC. It translates to CASSPLISWHVPGLVRPYEQYF. This sequence joins TRBV4-1 and TRBJ2-7; TRBD1 might be the D (5 bases). CDR3 length: 22 amino acids. Germline-derived CDR1 and CDR2 are MGHRA and YSYEKL. With 4 bases removed from V and 2 bases from J, the gap between germline ends came to 36 bases.

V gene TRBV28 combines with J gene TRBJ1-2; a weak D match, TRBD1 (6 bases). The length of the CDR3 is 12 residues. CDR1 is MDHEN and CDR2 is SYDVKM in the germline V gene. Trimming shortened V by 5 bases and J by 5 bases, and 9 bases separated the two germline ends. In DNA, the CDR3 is TGTGCCAGCAGTAACAGGGCTTATGGCTACACCTTC. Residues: CASSNRAYGYTF.

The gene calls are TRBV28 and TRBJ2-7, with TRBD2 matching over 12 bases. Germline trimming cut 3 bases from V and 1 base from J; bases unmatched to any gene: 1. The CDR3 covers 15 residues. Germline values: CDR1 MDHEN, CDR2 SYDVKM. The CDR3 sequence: CASSFGLAGSYEQYF. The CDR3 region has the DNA TGTGCCAGCAGTTTCGGACTAGCGGGATCCTACGAGCAGTACTTC.

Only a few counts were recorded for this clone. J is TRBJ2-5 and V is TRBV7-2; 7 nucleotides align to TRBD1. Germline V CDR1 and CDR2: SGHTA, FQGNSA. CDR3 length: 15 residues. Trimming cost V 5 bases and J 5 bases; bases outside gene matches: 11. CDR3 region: CASSPTGDPRETQYF. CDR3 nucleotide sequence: TGTGCCAGCAGCCCCACAGGGGATCCGCGGGAGACCCAGTACTTC.

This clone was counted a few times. CDR3 sequence (DNA): TGCGCCAGCAGCTTGGGGGACAGGGCTGGGGCCAACGTCCTGACTTTC. It codes for CASSLGDRAGANVLTF. The J gene is TRBJ2-6, the V gene TRBV5-1; 9 bases match TRBD1. Germline values: CDR1 SGHRS, CDR2 YFSETQ. Losses at the gene ends were 0 bases for V and 2 bases for J; bases not matched to a gene: 0. The CDR3 spans 16 residues.

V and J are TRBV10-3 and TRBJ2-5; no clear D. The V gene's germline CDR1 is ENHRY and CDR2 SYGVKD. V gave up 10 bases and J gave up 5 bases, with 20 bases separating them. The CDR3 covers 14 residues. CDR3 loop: CATTDDTSQETQYF. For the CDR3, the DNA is TGTGCCACTACCGACGACACCTCGCAGGAGACCCAGTACTTC.

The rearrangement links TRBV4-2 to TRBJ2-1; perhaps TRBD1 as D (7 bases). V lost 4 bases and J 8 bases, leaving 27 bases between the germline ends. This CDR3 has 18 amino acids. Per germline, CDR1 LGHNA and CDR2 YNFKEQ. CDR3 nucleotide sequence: TGTGCCAGCAGCCGGCGGGGCGCAACCGGGACAGAGAGCGATGAGCAGTTCTTC. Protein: CASSRRGATGTESDEQFF.

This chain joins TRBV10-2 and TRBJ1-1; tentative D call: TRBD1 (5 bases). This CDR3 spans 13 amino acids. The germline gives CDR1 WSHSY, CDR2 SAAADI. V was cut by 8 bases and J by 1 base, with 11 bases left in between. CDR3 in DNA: TGCGCCAGCGGACACAGGACGAACACTGAAGCTTTCTTT. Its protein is CASGHRTNTEAFF.

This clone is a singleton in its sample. CDR3 sequence (DNA): TGCGCCAGCAGCCGGACACTGGACACAGATACGCAGTATTTT. It specifies CASSRTLDTDTQYF. The chain links TRBV5-1 to TRBJ2-3, with D tentatively TRBD1 (5 bases). The CDR3 has 14 amino acids. Germline CDR1 is SGHRS and CDR2 is YFSETQ. Trimming took 4 bases from V and 2 from J, leaving 11 bases between them.

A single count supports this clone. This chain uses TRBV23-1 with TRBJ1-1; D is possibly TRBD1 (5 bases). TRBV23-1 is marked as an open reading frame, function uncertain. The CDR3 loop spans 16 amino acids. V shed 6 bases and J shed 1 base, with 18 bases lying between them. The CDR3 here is CASSPMGPRANTEAFF. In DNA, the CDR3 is TGCGCCAGCAGCCCTATGGGGCCCAGGGCGAACACTGAAGCTTTCTTT.

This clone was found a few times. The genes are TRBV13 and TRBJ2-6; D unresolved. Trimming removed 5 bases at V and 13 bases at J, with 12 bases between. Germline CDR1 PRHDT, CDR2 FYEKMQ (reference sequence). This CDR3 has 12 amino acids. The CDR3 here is CASSPRPQVLTF. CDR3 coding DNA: TGTGCCAGCAGCCCGAGGCCCCAGGTCCTGACTTTC.

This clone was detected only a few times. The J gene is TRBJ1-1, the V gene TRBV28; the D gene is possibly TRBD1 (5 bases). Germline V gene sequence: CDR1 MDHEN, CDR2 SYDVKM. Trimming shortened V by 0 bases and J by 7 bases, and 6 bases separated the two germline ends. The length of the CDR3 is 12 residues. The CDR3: CASSLWTDEAFF. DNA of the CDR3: TGTGCCAGCAGTTTATGGACAGATGAAGCTTTCTTT.

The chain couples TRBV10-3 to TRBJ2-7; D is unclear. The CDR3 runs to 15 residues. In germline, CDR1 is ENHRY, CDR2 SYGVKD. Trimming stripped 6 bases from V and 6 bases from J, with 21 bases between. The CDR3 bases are TGTGCCATCAGCCTGCATATCCACTCGGTCGGCGAGCAGTACTTC. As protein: CAISLHIHSVGEQYF.

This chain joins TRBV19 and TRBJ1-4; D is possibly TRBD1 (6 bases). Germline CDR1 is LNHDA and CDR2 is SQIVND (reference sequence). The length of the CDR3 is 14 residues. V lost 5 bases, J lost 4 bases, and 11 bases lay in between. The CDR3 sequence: CASSRDTGNEKLFF. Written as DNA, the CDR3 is TGTGCCAGTAGTCGGGACACGGGTAATGAAAAACTGTTTTTT.

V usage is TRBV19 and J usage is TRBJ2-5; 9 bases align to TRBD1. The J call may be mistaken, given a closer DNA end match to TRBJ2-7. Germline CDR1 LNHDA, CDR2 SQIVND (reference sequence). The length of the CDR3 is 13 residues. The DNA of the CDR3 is TGTGCCAGTAGTATCGGGACAGGGATCGAGCAGTACTTC. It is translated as CASSIGTGIEQYF.

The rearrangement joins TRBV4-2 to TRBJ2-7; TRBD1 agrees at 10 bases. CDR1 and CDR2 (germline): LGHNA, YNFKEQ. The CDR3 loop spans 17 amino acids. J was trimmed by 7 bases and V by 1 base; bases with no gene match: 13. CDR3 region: CASSQGGAGTGAGEQYF. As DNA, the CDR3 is TGTGCCAGCAGCCAAGGGGGGGCCGGGACAGGGGCGGGGGAGCAGTACTTC.

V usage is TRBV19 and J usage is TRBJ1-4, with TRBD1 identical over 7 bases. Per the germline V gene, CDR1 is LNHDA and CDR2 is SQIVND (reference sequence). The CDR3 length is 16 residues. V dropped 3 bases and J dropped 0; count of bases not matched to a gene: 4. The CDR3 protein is CASSIGQGATNEKLFF. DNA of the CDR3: TGTGCCAGTAGTATCGGGCAGGGGGCAACTAATGAAAAACTGTTTTTT.

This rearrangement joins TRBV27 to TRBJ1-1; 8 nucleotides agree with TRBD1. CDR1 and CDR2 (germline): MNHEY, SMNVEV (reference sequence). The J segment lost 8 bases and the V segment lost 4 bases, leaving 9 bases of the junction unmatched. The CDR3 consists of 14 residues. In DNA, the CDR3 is TGTGCCAGCAGTTCCAGGACAGGGAGGACCGAAGCTTTCTTT. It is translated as CASSSRTGRTEAFF.

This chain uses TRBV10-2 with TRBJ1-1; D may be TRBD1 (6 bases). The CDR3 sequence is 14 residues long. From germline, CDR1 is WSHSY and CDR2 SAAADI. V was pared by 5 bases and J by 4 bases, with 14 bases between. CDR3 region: CASSLNRAPTEAFF. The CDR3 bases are TGCGCCAGCAGTTTAAACAGGGCTCCCACTGAAGCTTTCTTT.

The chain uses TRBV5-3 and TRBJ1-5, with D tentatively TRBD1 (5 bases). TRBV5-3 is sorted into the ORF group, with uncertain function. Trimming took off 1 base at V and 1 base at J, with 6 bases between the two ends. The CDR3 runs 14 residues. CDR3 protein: CARSLRTSNQPQHF. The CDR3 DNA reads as TGTGCCAGAAGCTTGAGGACAAGCAATCAGCCCCAGCATTTT.

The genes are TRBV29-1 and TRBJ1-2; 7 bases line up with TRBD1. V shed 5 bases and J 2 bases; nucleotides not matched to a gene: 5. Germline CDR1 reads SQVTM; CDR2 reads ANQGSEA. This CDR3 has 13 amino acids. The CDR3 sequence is CSVRTGRNYGYTF. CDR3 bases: TGCAGCGTTAGGACAGGCCGGAACTATGGCTACACCTTC.

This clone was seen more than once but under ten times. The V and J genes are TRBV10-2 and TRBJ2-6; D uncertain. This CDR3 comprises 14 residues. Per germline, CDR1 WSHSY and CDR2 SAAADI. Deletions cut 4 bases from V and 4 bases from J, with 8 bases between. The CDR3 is CASSAVPGANVLTF. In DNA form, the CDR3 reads TGCGCCAGCAGTGCGGTGCCAGGGGCCAACGTCCTGACTTTC.

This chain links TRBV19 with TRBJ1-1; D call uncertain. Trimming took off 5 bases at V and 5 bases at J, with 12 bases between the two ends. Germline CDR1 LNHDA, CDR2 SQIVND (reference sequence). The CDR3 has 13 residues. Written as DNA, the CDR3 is TGTGCCAGTAGTGCCTTTTCCCAGACTGAAGCTTTCTTT. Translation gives CASSAFSQTEAFF.

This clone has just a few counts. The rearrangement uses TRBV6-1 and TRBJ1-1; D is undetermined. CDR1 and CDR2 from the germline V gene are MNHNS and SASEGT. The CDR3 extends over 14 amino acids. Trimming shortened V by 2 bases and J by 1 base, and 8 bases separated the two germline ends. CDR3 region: CASSELVRNTEAFF. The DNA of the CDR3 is TGTGCCAGCAGTGAACTGGTGAGGAACACTGAAGCTTTCTTT.

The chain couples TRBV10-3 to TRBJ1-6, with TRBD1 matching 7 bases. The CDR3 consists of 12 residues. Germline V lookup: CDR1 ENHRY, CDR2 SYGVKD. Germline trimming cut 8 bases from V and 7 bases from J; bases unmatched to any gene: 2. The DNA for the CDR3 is TGTGCCATCGCGGGACAGAATTCACCCCTCCACTTT. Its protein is CAIAGQNSPLHF.